The 22 T cell receptor beta chains in this list originate from one sample, sequenced in a study of cytomegalovirus exposure and HLA in healthy donors. The PCR ran on 60 Vbeta and 13 Jbeta primers. TCRdb's copy holds only in-frame clones and misses some; the assay was immunoSEQ multiplex PCR. The sample holds about 64,000 clones; 85% to 90% are singletons and the top ten take approximately 11%. What was sequenced was PBMCs. These receptors came from a female donor in good health and CMV-seronegative.

J is TRBJ1-1 and V is TRBV6-5; 8 bases are a match to TRBD1. Losses at the gene ends were 5 bases for V and 0 bases for J; bases not matched to a gene: 2. The CDR3 consists of 14 residues. The germline CDR1 and CDR2 sequences are MNHEY and SVGAGI. The CDR3 bases are TGTGCCAGCAGTCCACAGGGGGTGAACACTGAAGCTTTCTTT. Protein sequence: CASSPQGVNTEAFF.

The V call is TRBV28, the J call TRBJ1-3; tentative D call: TRBD1 (6 bases). The CDR3 extends over 16 amino acids. In germline, CDR1 is MDHEN, CDR2 SYDVKM. V gave up 4 bases and J gave up 3 bases, with 16 bases separating them. CDR3 sequence (DNA): TGTGCCAGCAGTTCGGTAGGGGGAATATATGGAAACACCATATATTTT. Amino acids: CASSSVGGIYGNTIYF.

The genes are TRBV29-1 and TRBJ2-3; 12 bases line up with TRBD1. The CDR3 has 18 residues. CDR1 is SQVTM and CDR2 is ANQGSEA in the germline V gene. The V segment lost 4 bases and the J segment 2 bases; nucleotides outside the gene matches: 13. CDR3: CSVAGQGAPIYYTDTQYF. Written as DNA, the CDR3 is TGCAGCGTTGCGGGACAGGGGGCCCCGATCTATTACACAGATACGCAGTATTTT.

The chain carries TRBV10-3 and TRBJ2-3; a weak D match, TRBD2 (6 bases). V lost 6 bases and J 6 bases, leaving 19 bases between the germline ends. This CDR3 contains 15 residues. Germline V gene sequence: CDR1 ENHRY, CDR2 SYGVKD. The CDR3 sequence is CAISVLAEFRDTQYF. CDR3 DNA sequence: TGTGCCATCAGCGTACTAGCAGAATTCAGGGATACGCAGTATTTT.

This clone was seen just once. The V gene is TRBV29-1, the J gene TRBJ1-2; 9 nucleotides line up with TRBD1. V gave up 6 bases and J gave up 4 bases; unmatched junction bases: 3. Per germline, CDR1 SQVTM and CDR2 ANQGSEA. The CDR3 spans 12 residues. DNA of the CDR3: TGCAGCGTCGTACAGGGGGCCTATGGCTACACCTTC. The encoded protein is CSVVQGAYGYTF.

This clone was seen a few times. The chain uses TRBV6-4 and TRBJ1-1; D gene uncertain. CDR3 length: 14 residues. Trimming pared 3 bases from V and 1 base from J, leaving 9 bases between. The germline V gene encodes CDR1 MRHNA and CDR2 SNTAGT. The CDR3, as DNA: TGTGCCAGCAGTGAAGATCAGGAGAACACTGAAGCTTTCTTT. It is translated as CASSEDQENTEAFF.

On this clone itself: This CDR3 is also generated by other DNA sequences in the sample. V and J are TRBV19 and TRBJ1-5; no definite D call. Looked up from germline, CDR1 is LNHDA and CDR2 is SQIVND (reference sequence). The CDR3 contains 16 residues. V gave up 0 bases and J gave up 5 bases, with 14 bases separating them. The CDR3 DNA is TGTGCCAGTAGTATAGAAGGAGTGGTAAACTATCAGCCCCAGCATTTT. Translated: CASSIEGVVNYQPQHF.

The V and J genes are TRBV4-3 and TRBJ2-1; 7 bases are a match to TRBD2. Trimming removed 0 bases from V and 0 bases from J; junction bases left unmatched: 17. This CDR3 spans 21 amino acids. Per germline, CDR1 LGHNA and CDR2 YSLEER. The DNA for the CDR3 is TGCGCCAGCAGCCAAGAGGCCATGAGGCGGGGGTTCGAAAGCTCCTACAATGAGCAGTTCTTC. Amino acids: CASSQEAMRRGFESSYNEQFF.

J is TRBJ2-7 and V is TRBV9, with 11 bases that match TRBD2. Per germline, CDR1 SGDLS and CDR2 YYNGEE. The CDR3 covers 14 residues. V lost 4 bases, J lost 5 bases, and 5 bases stayed unmatched. The CDR3 DNA follows: TGTGCCAGCAGCTCCAAACTAGCGGGAGACGAGCAGTACTTC. Its translation is CASSSKLAGDEQYF.

The rearrangement joins TRBV5-1 to TRBJ1-4, with 10 bases identical to TRBD1. Germline V lookup: CDR1 SGHRS, CDR2 YFSETQ. Trimming cost V 4 bases and J 7 bases; bases outside gene matches: 4. The CDR3 consists of 14 residues. CDR3 in amino acids: CASSTGQGVEKLFF. CDR3 bases: TGCGCCAGCAGCACCGGACAGGGGGTTGAAAAACTGTTTTTT.

V and J are TRBV30 and TRBJ2-7, with D hard to call. CDR1 and CDR2 from the germline V gene are GTSNPN and SVGIG (reference sequence). This CDR3 spans 12 amino acids. Trimming took 6 bases from V and 0 from J, leaving 9 bases between them. Here the CDR3 reads CACKHRSYEQYF. CDR3 coding DNA: TGTGCCTGCAAACACCGCTCCTACGAGCAGTACTTC.

In its sample, this clone was seen a few times. The gene calls are TRBV6-1 and TRBJ2-1; TRBD2 agrees at 11 bases. CDR1 is MNHNS, CDR2 SASEGT, per germline. This CDR3 has 15 residues. CDR3 residues: CASSGGRPARNEQFF. The CDR3 DNA follows: TGTGCATCTAGCGGGGGGAGGCCCGCTAGGAATGAGCAGTTCTTC.

This sequence joins TRBV19 and TRBJ2-2; 8 bases agree with TRBD2. V was pared by 6 bases and J by 2 bases, with 2 bases of the junction left unmatched. This CDR3 region has 14 residues. Germline CDR1 and CDR2: LNHDA and SQIVND (reference sequence). CDR3 loop: CASSRGGNTGELFF. DNA for the CDR3: TGTGCCAGTAGCCGGGGGGGTAACACCGGGGAGCTGTTTTTT.

For this clone: At one end the junction does not follow the germline gene, possibly because of a read error. V usage is TRBV6-1 and J usage is TRBJ2-4, with 8 bases identical to TRBD1. The CDR3 is made up of 18 amino acids. Germline V gives CDR1 MNHNS, CDR2 SASEGT. The DNA of the CDR3 is TGTGCCAGCAGTGAAGCCGGACAGGGCCCGGGGTACAAAAACAGTCAGTACTTC. It translates to CASSEAGQGPGYKNSQYF.

This chain links TRBV10-2 with TRBJ1-6; 12 positions match TRBD1. CDR1 is WSHSY and CDR2 is SAAADI in the germline V gene. There are 15 residues in the CDR3. V trimming: 8 bases; J trimming: 11 bases; junction bases outside the gene matches: 10. The DNA for the CDR3 is TGCGCCAGCTCCGAGGGACAGGGGGCTGGGGCACCCCTCCACTTT. Amino acids: CASSEGQGAGAPLHF.

The chain joins TRBV10-3 to TRBJ2-5; D perhaps matches TRBD2 (6 bases). The CDR3 runs to 12 residues. The V gene's germline CDR1 is ENHRY and CDR2 SYGVKD. Trimming removed 4 bases from V and 5 bases from J, with 8 bases in between. The CDR3 reads CAISVREETQYF. CDR3 DNA sequence: TGTGCCATCAGTGTTCGGGAGGAGACCCAGTACTTC.

The chain recombines TRBV30 with TRBJ1-3; D is unresolved. Between the trimmed V and J ends, which lost 4 bases and 1 base, there was a span of 11 bases. CDR1 and CDR2 from the germline V gene are GTSNPN and SVGIG (reference sequence). CDR3 size: 14 residues. In DNA form, the CDR3 reads TGTGCCTGGAACGCCCCGGGGTCTGGAAACACCATATATTTT. This sequence encodes CAWNAPGSGNTIYF. Filled out from reference TRBV30 and TRBJ1-3, the complete variable domain reads SQTIHQWPATLVQPVGSPLSLECTVEGTSNPNLYWYRQAAGRGLQLLFYSVGIGQISSEVPQNLSASRPQDRQFILSSKKLLLSDSGFYLCAWNAPGSGNTIYFGEGSWLTVV.

The gene calls are TRBV29-1 and TRBJ2-2; TRBD2 aligns across 11 bases. Trimming cost V 2 bases and J 3 bases; bases outside gene matches: 8. The CDR3 sequence is 17 residues long. The germline V gene encodes CDR1 SQVTM and CDR2 ANQGSEA. Written as DNA, the CDR3 is TGCAGCGTTGAAAATAGGCTAGCGGGAGGACACACCGGGGAGCTGTTTTTT. Translated: CSVENRLAGGHTGELFF.

The rearrangement joins TRBV27 to TRBJ2-7; 8 bases align to TRBD1. CDR1 is MNHEY and CDR2 is SMNVEV in the germline V gene (reference sequence). V was clipped by 4 bases and J by 1 base; unmatched bases: 6. The length of the CDR3 is 15 residues. CDR3 nucleotides: TGTGCCAGCAGTTCAGGGGGCGCAGAGTCCTACGAGCAGTACTTC. Translated, it gives CASSSGGAESYEQYF.

The genes are TRBV2 and TRBJ2-5, with a weak D call TRBD1 (6 bases). The germline gives CDR1 SNHLY, CDR2 FYNNEI. The CDR3 is 13 residues long. V was clipped by 6 bases and J by 5 bases, with 13 bases between them. CDR3 DNA: TGTGCCAGCAGCACAACAGGGTTGGAGACCCAGTACTTC. This codes for CASSTTGLETQYF. The entire variable domain, with the rest obtained from reference TRBV2 and TRBJ2-5, is as follows: EPEVTQTPSHQVTQMGQEVILRCVPISNHLYFYWYRQILGQKVEFLVSFYNNEISEKSEIFDDQFSVERPDGSNFTLKIRSTKLEDSAMYFCASSTTGLETQYFGPGTRLLVL.

The chain carries TRBV18 and TRBJ1-4; D uncertain. The germline V and J ends were trimmed by 3 bases and 11 bases, with 4 bases remaining between them. Per germline, CDR1 KGHSH and CDR2 LQKENI. The CDR3 runs to 10 residues. The CDR3 loop reads CASSPEKLFF. The DNA of the CDR3 is TGTGCCAGCTCACCGGAGAAACTGTTTTTT. The variable domain in full, completed from reference TRBV18 and TRBJ1-4, reads NAGVMQNPRHLVRRRGQEARLRCSPMKGHSHVYWYRQLPEEGLKFMVYLQKENIIDESGMPKERFSAEFPKEGPSILRIQQVVRGDSAAYFCASSPEKLFFGSGTQLSVL.

The chain employs TRBV9 and TRBJ2-1; 8 positions agree with TRBD2. This CDR3 has 17 amino acids. Germline CDR1 SGDLS, CDR2 YYNGEE. V was clipped by 3 bases and J by 0 bases; unmatched bases: 8. The CDR3 nucleotides are TGTGCCAGCAGCGCAGACGGGGGGGGCGCCTCCTACAATGAGCAGTTCTTC. Residues: CASSADGGGASYNEQFF.